This T cell receptor (beta chain) is drawn from a study of shared clonotypes between healthy human individuals. Overall study results and limits: Of the naive CD4 clonotypes, around 4.8% were shared across several donors.

The table lists this clone with a few counts. Its antigen is unknown. This CDR3 has 16 amino acids. The germline V gene has CDR1 SGDLS and CDR2 YYNGEE. The V gene end was trimmed by 0 bases and the J gene end by 2 bases; junction bases not matched to a gene: 7. Some clones are missing from TCRdb's copy, which holds only in-frame ones; the method was immunoSEQ multiplex PCR. Here the sample spans about 710,000 clones, around 73% being singletons. This clonotype was obtained from a woman aged 25 to 45 in good health. The specimen was memory CD4+ T cells sorted from blood. Subset specified: CD45RA-negative fraction. V usage is TRBV9 and J usage is TRBJ2-5; 7 nucleotides align to TRBD2. The CDR3 DNA reads as TGTGCCAGCAGCGTAGGAGTAGCGGGCTTACAAGAGACCCAGTACTTC. Encoded protein: CASSVGVAGLQETQYF.